This T cell receptor beta chain was recorded in a study of T cells in Graves' hyperthyroidism and ophthalmopathy. Disease lasting under 3 months, a NOSPECS grade of at least 4, and a Clinical Activity Score of at least 3 were features of the ophthalmopathy patients. A patient was excluded if there was uncontrolled infection, other autoimmune disease, pregnancy or lactation. Diagnosis relied on clinical symptoms, serum thyroxine and TRAb, thyroid ultrasound and orbital computed tomography. On this clonotype itself: Its antigen is unknown.

TCR beta CDR3 region amplification was performed from RNA transcripts. TCR CDR3 regions were first amplified by RT-PCR with HTBI primers. TCRdb analysed the multiplex PCR reads with MiXCR anew, one entry per CDR3 protein. Seen here are 600,000 to 650,000 distinct CDR3 sequences, around 21% observed once, and the top ten hold around a third. This CDR3 contains 12 residues. V was pared by 5 bases and J by 5 bases, with 7 bases between. Germline-derived CDR1 and CDR2 are SGHVS and FQNEAQ. Study-wide findings and caveats: For ophthalmopathy, model prediction preceded onset by a median 6.5 months.

The material sequenced was blood. The sequence was collected from a young man with Graves' ophthalmopathy. This chain links TRBV7-8 with TRBJ2-1; D uncertain. The CDR3 DNA follows: TGTGCCAGCAGCCAGTACGACAATGAGCAGTTCTTC. Translated, it gives CASSQYDNEQFF.